These 5 T cell receptor beta chains were all obtained from the same sample, sequenced in a study of blood T cell repertoires in COVID-19. The table came from immunoSEQ multiplex PCR; TCRdb's copy has only in-frame clones and leaves some out. The table lists about 300,000 clones, about nine tenths of them singletons. The sequencing input was peripheral blood. These receptors originate from a woman in her twenties or thirties with COVID-19, enrolled during active disease.

The V gene is TRBV7-2, the J gene TRBJ2-3; 7 nucleotides line up with TRBD2. The CDR3 totals 14 residues. The trim removed 4 bases at V and 4 bases at J, leaving 5 bases unmatched. Germline V gene sequence: CDR1 SGHTA, CDR2 FQGNSA. The CDR3 protein is CASSWAGEADTQYF. The CDR3 DNA sequence: TGTGCCAGCAGCTGGGCGGGGGAGGCAGATACGCAGTATTTT.

The CDR3: CASSPPLTGGDRDYEQYF. The CDR3 coding sequence is TGTGCCAGCAGCCCCCCTCTGACCGGAGGGGACAGGGACTACGAGCAGTACTTC. The rearrangement links TRBV7-9 to TRBJ2-7, with 9 bases lining up with TRBD1. V gave up 5 bases and J gave up 3 bases; unmatched junction bases: 17. Germline CDR1 is SEHNR and CDR2 is FQNEAQ (reference sequence). This CDR3 has 18 residues. Filled out from reference TRBV7-9 and TRBJ2-7, the complete variable domain reads DTGVSQNPRHKITKRGQNVTFRCDPISEHNRLYWYRQTLGQGPEFLTYFQNEAQLEKSRLLSDRFSAERPKGSFSTLEIQRTEQGDSAMYLCASSPPLTGGDRDYEQYFGPGTRLTVT.

The chain is built from TRBV10-1 and TRBJ2-7; possible D gene TRBD1, 6 bases. CDR1 and CDR2 from the germline V gene are WNHNN and SYGVQD (reference sequence). The ends were cut back, 6 bases at V and 3 bases at J, with 12 bases in the middle. CDR3 length: 13 residues. CDR3 residues: CASSRDTIYEQYF. CDR3 bases: TGCGCCAGCAGCCGGGACACTATCTACGAGCAGTACTTC.

CDR3 coding DNA: TGTGCCAGCAGCTCGGGGGTGGGGAGGTGGCATGAGCAGTTCTTC. This encodes CASSSGVGRWHEQFF. The V gene is TRBV5-5, the J gene TRBJ2-1; D is perhaps TRBD2 (6 bases). Deletions cut 3 bases from V and 8 bases from J, with 18 bases between. The germline CDR1 and CDR2 sequences are SGHKS and YYEKEE (reference sequence). This CDR3 contains 15 residues.

The rearrangement uses TRBV3-1 (or the pseudogene TRBV3-2) and TRBJ1-2, with 8 bases identical to TRBD1. Germline V gene data show CDR1 as LGHDT and CDR2 as YNNKEL (reference sequence). After removal of 4 bases from V and 4 bases from J, the junction contained 11 bases not matched to a gene. The CDR3 is made up of 16 amino acids. The CDR3 region has the DNA TGTGCCAGCAGCCCAAGCGTTGACAGGGGCCTCTATGGCTACACCTTC. Translated: CASSPSVDRGLYGYTF.